Sequencing of this T cell receptor (beta chain) was carried out in a study of CD4 T cells in relation to SARS-CoV-2 and coronaviruses. Whole-study context: TCR beta CDR3s were sequenced after approximately ten-day antigen culture of PBMCs. Controls used an HIV-1 Nef peptide pool or no peptide. Study-wide results and caveats: Crossreactive clones expanded significantly less to SARS-CoV-2 than monoreactive clones.

Of note for this clone: Its antigen is unidentified.

Method: immunoSEQ multiplex PCR; TCRdb's copy keeps in-frame clones and lacks some. The sample records some 21,000 clones, more than 75% being singletons. In germline, CDR1 is LGHNA, CDR2 YSLEER. The CDR3 consists of 18 residues. J lost 4 bases, V lost 0 bases, and 11 bases had no gene match. CD4+ T cells from unexposed donors were obtained before the COVID-19 pandemic (2011-2018). The cells were cultured for under twelve days before CD4+ T cells were isolated. Cells permitting, SARS-CoV-2 S/N and four cold-coronavirus spikes were tested on unexposed-donor CD4+ T cells. Material: CD4+ T cells from PBMCs, cultured in vitro. The J gene is TRBJ2-2, the V gene TRBV4-3; 7 bases fit TRBD1. This receptor was taken from a human donor in good health. CDR3 in DNA: TGCGCCAGCAGCCAAGACCTCGTACAGGGGTTGGGCACCGGGGAGCTGTTTTTT. Encoded protein: CASSQDLVQGLGTGELFF.